These T cell receptor beta chains were read from a single sample in a study of Graves' ophthalmopathy and Graves' hyperthyroidism. TCRdb redid the calling of the multiplex PCR reads with MiXCR, one entry per CDR3 protein. Of more than 1,000,000 distinct CDR3 sequences listed, about 38% are singletons. Source material: peripheral blood or thyroid tissue (not recorded which). These receptors all come from an adult man with Graves' hyperthyroidism. CDR3s include the opening cysteine and the closing phenylalanine or tryptophan. D genes are given only for firm matches. Clone size is stated in some rows and not others, as once, few, many or a class when expanded.

CDR3 protein: CASSYSRQIYEQYF; CDR3 DNA: TGTGCCAGCAGTTACTCGAGACAGATCTACGAGCAGTACTTC; clone size: -; V gene: TRBV6-5; J gene: TRBJ2-7; D gene: -; CDR3 length: 14
CDR3 protein: CASSPTLDDYGYTF; CDR3 DNA: TGTGCCAGCTCACCAACTCTCGACGACTATGGCTACACCTTC; clone size: few; V gene: TRBV18; J gene: TRBJ1-2; D gene: -; CDR3 length: 14
CDR3 protein: CSVFLDQETQYF; CDR3 DNA: TGCAGCGTTTTCTTGGATCAAGAGACCCAGTACTTC; clone size: few; V gene: TRBV29-1; J gene: TRBJ2-5; D gene: -; CDR3 length: 12
CDR3 protein: CASTPLDRGFTEAFF; CDR3 DNA: TGTGCCAGCACCCCACTGGACAGGGGGTTCACTGAAGCTTTCTTT; clone size: many; V gene: TRBV5-6; J gene: TRBJ1-1; D gene: TRBD1; CDR3 length: 15
CDR3 protein: CATSNSVGGEAFF; CDR3 DNA: TGTGCCACCAGCAACAGCGTCGGGGGTGAAGCTTTCTTT; clone size: many; V gene: TRBV15; J gene: TRBJ1-1; D gene: -; CDR3 length: 13
CDR3 protein: CASSLGSSVDTGELFF; CDR3 DNA: TGCGCCAGCAGCTTGGGCTCTAGCGTTGACACCGGGGAGCTGTTTTTT; clone size: -; V gene: TRBV5-1; J gene: TRBJ2-2; D gene: -; CDR3 length: 16
CDR3 protein: CASSLTWRQKSFF; CDR3 DNA: TGTGCCAGCAGTTTAACATGGCGACAGAAGAGTTTTTTC; clone size: few; V gene: TRBV12-3/TRBV12-4; J gene: TRBJ2-7; D gene: -; CDR3 length: 13
CDR3 protein: CSVELGAYEQYF; CDR3 DNA: TGCAGCGTTGAACTGGGAGCCTACGAGCAGTACTTC; clone size: few; V gene: TRBV29-1; J gene: TRBJ2-7; D gene: -; CDR3 length: 12
CDR3 protein: CATSDWGLYGYTF; CDR3 DNA: TGTGCCACCAGTGATTGGGGACTTTATGGCTACACCTTC; clone size: -; V gene: TRBV24-1; J gene: TRBJ1-2; D gene: -; CDR3 length: 13
CDR3 protein: CASSLGQGAAGANVLTF; CDR3 DNA: TGCGCCAGCAGCTTGGGACAGGGGGCAGCTGGGGCCAACGTCCTGACTTTC; clone size: -; V gene: TRBV5-1; J gene: TRBJ2-6; D gene: TRBD1; CDR3 length: 17
CDR3 protein: CASGFDSRGTQYF; CDR3 DNA: TGTGCTAGTGGTTTTGACAGCCGGGGGACCCAGTACTTC; clone size: few; V gene: TRBV12-5; J gene: TRBJ2-5; D gene: -; CDR3 length: 13
CDR3 protein: CSANPGLQGWGEQYF; CDR3 DNA: TGCAGTGCTAACCCCGGCCTACAGGGGTGGGGTGAGCAGTACTTC; clone size: many; V gene: TRBV20-1; J gene: TRBJ2-7; D gene: TRBD1; CDR3 length: 15
CDR3 protein: CATAPGGALETQYF; CDR3 DNA: TGTGCCACCGCCCCAGGGGGCGCATTGGAGACCCAGTACTTC; clone size: many; V gene: TRBV19; J gene: TRBJ2-5; D gene: TRBD1; CDR3 length: 14
CDR3 protein: CSVEDRGQRNTIYF; CDR3 DNA: TGCAGCGTTGAAGACAGGGGCCAACGAAACACCATATATTTT; clone size: few; V gene: TRBV29-1; J gene: TRBJ1-3; D gene: -; CDR3 length: 14
CDR3 protein: CSASDTGPEKLFF; CDR3 DNA: TGCAGTGCTAGTGACACAGGGCCCGAAAAACTGTTTTTT; clone size: many; V gene: TRBV20-1; J gene: TRBJ1-4; D gene: -; CDR3 length: 13
CDR3 protein: CAIITETYEQYF; CDR3 DNA: TGTGCCATCATAACGGAGACCTACGAGCAGTACTTC; clone size: many; V gene: TRBV10-3; J gene: TRBJ2-7; D gene: -; CDR3 length: 12
CDR3 protein: CAISESTEAFF; CDR3 DNA: TGTGCCATCAGTGAGTCTACCGAAGCTTTCTTT; clone size: many; V gene: TRBV10-3; J gene: TRBJ1-1; D gene: -; CDR3 length: 11
CDR3 protein: CASSRQGLTLTNTEAFF; CDR3 DNA: TGTGCCAGCAGCCGACAGGGGCTCACCCTGACTAACACTGAAGCTTTCTTT; clone size: few; V gene: TRBV7-9; J gene: TRBJ1-1; D gene: TRBD1; CDR3 length: 17
CDR3 protein: CASSLDAGGFGNTIYF; CDR3 DNA: TGCGCCAGCAGCTTGGACGCAGGGGGCTTCGGAAACACCATATATTTT; clone size: few; V gene: TRBV5-1; J gene: TRBJ1-3; D gene: TRBD1; CDR3 length: 16
CDR3 protein: CASSVDEEGYTF; CDR3 DNA: TGTGCCAGCAGCGTAGACGAAGAGGGCTACACCTTC; clone size: many; V gene: TRBV9; J gene: TRBJ1-2; D gene: -; CDR3 length: 12
CDR3 protein: CASSSRDRHSPLHF; CDR3 DNA: TGCGCCAGCAGCTCCCGGGACAGGCATTCACCCCTCCACTTT; clone size: many; V gene: TRBV5-1; J gene: TRBJ1-6; D gene: TRBD1; CDR3 length: 14
CDR3 protein: CASRPAGHLGGETQYF; CDR3 DNA: TGTGCCAGCAGACCCGCCGGACATCTCGGGGGAGAGACCCAGTACTTC; clone size: many; V gene: TRBV7-2; J gene: TRBJ2-5; D gene: -; CDR3 length: 16